This TCR beta chain was found in a study of vaccination and CD4 T cells after COVID-19. Study summary: With a range of 35 to 161, the median interval from diagnosis to drawing post-COVID samples was roughly 110 days. Following dose two, a median about 70 days (range 14 to 241) passed before post-vaccine samples were taken. Study outcomes and limitations: Convalescent patients' clones that were vaccine-specific were spike mono-reactive in 304 of 307 cases.

Sequencing of DNA taken from cultured CD4+ T cells relied on the Oncomine TCR Beta short-read assay. TCRdb re-analysed the PCR reads in MiXCR, keeping a single row per CDR3 protein. The data show about 17,000 distinct CDR3 sequences, 43% seen once. Stated treatment: roughly 11-day PBMC culture with coronavirus spike peptide pools or control peptides (ViraFEST assay). The CDR3 has 16 residues. Per germline, CDR1 MNHNS and CDR2 SASEGT. V shed 0 bases and J 1 base; nucleotides not matched to a gene: 4. This clonotype has more than one count but fewer than ten. Its specificity is unknown. This sequence was found in a human donor who had recovered from COVID-19. Sample: CD4+ T cells from blood, cultured in vitro, taken after SARS-CoV-2 vaccination. The chain joins TRBV6-1 to TRBJ2-5; 8 nucleotides match TRBD2. The CDR3 is CASSEAPSGPQETQYF. DNA for the CDR3: TGTGCCAGCAGTGAAGCCCCTAGCGGGCCCCAAGAGACCCAGTACTTC.